Included here is one T cell receptor (beta chain) sequence, with context. The data are from a study of shared T cell receptors in the human thymus. Only in-frame clones appear in the TCRdb table, and some are missing; sequencing was by immunoSEQ multiplex PCR. This table has hundreds of thousands of clones, 75% to 85% appearing once. The germline V gene encodes CDR1 MGHRA and CDR2 YSYEKL. The CDR3 extends over 17 amino acids. J was trimmed by 6 bases and V by 2 bases; bases with no gene match: 8. These same records also appear under a second study, on human thymus T cells. In that study: Healthy Finnish infants having corrective surgery for congenital heart defects served as donors. Thymus tissue for the work was resected from patients undergoing corrective heart surgery. Thymic and blood repertoires seemed to favor certain V and J genes. Related research described thymic repertoires that were highly overlapping among unrelated individuals.

J is TRBJ2-1 and V is TRBV4-1; 12 bases line up with TRBD2. Specimen: thymocytes. This receptor was obtained from a boy under two years old with a congenital heart defect. CDR3 coding DNA: TGCGCCAGCAGCCAACCGAGACTAGCGGGAGAGCCCAATGAGCAGTTCTTC. This encodes CASSQPRLAGEPNEQFF.